The entry below describes one T cell receptor (beta chain). This record belongs to a study of Graves' ophthalmopathy and Graves' hyperthyroidism. Amplifying from RNA transcripts, the study obtained TCR beta CDR3 regions. First-round RT-PCR with HTBI primers preceded a second-round multiplex PCR. TCRdb reprocessed the multiplex PCR reads via MiXCR and lists one record per CDR3 protein. Counted here are about 700,000 distinct CDR3 sequences, 40% occurring once; the ten biggest clones make up approximately 43%. Researchers turned away patients with other autoimmune diseases, uncontrolled infections, pregnancy or lactation. The evidence that diagnosis relied on was clinical symptoms, serum thyroxine, TRAb, thyroid ultrasound and orbital computed tomography. Trimming shortened V by 2 bases and J by 5 bases, and 18 bases separated the two germline ends. Germline V gene sequence: CDR1 DFQATT, CDR2 SNEGSKA (reference sequence). This CDR3 spans 15 amino acids.

The chain employs TRBV20-1 and TRBJ2-5; possible D gene TRBD2, 6 bases. The sequence was obtained from an adult man with Graves' ophthalmopathy. The sample comprised peripheral blood. In DNA form, the CDR3 reads TGCAGTGCTAGAAGTAGCCGGGGGAGGTCGGAGACCCAGTACTTC. Its translation: CSARSSRGRSETQYF.